This T cell receptor (beta chain) comes out of a study of CD8 T cells in Susac syndrome. Study details: Patients with Susac syndrome, at blood draw, were therapy-naive, on corticosteroids, or on intravenous immunoglobulin alone. General study results and limits: The CD4+ T cell repertoires in Susac syndrome did not show any clonal expansion.

CDR3 length: 17 residues. V was clipped by 1 base and J by 7 bases, with 18 bases between them. The germline gives CDR1 SGHRS, CDR2 YFSETQ. In the case of this clonotype: Its specificity is not known.

Reverse transcription used 0.5 to 1 ug RNA and random hexamers. With immunoSEQ multiplex PCR, TCR beta CDR3 was amplified across 54 Vbeta and 13 Jbeta. TCRdb re-derived calls from the immunoSEQ multiplex PCR reads in MiXCR, one entry per CDR3 protein. Among some 150,000 distinct CDR3 sequences listed, 85% to 95% were seen once. CD8+ and CD4+ T cells were negatively isolated; TEMRA cells were FACS-enriched. The material sequenced was CD4+ T cells from PBMCs. This clonotype originated in a human donor with Susac syndrome. The chain links TRBV5-1 to TRBJ1-6; D ambiguous. CDR3 region: CASSLLPGRSDNSPLHF. The CDR3, as DNA: TGCGCCAGCAGCTTGCTCCCCGGACGTAGTGACAATTCACCCCTCCACTTT.